This TCR beta chain was sequenced during a study of T-cell reconstitution after alpha-beta-depleted transplantation in children. Whole-study findings and limits: Expanded clones from the graft, numbering several hundred, reportedly supplied alpha-beta T cells about two months after transplant. Recipient T cells and thymic progenitors that survived gave rise to the high TCRbeta diversity observed at day 60 in some patients. A year post-transplant, T-cell counts and diversity derived mostly from newly produced T cells.

Of note for this clonotype: The antigen is unknown.

A TCRbeta library incorporating unique molecular identifiers was prepared. One entry per CDR3 protein, called by TCRdb with MiXCR from the PCR reads. The profile shows roughly 340,000 distinct CDR3 sequences, under 20% of them singletons. The source is a male patient aged 2-15 years who had a stem cell transplant for acute lymphoblastic leukemia, so the T cells may come from the graft donor. The specimen comprised PBMCs, mostly from graft donor cells, sampled 360 days after TCRalphabeta/CD19-depleted stem cell transplant.

Written as DNA, the CDR3 is TGTGCCAGCACTAAGCGGGGGGCTAAAGGCTACACCTTC. It codes for CASTKRGAKGYTF. This rearrangement joins TRBV6-2 or TRBV6-3 to TRBJ1-2; TRBD1 might be the D (6 bases). The CDR3 runs 13 residues. The germline V and J ends were trimmed by 7 bases and 8 bases, with 17 bases remaining between them. The germline V gene encodes CDR1 MNHEY and CDR2 SVGEGT.